These 19 T cell receptor beta chains were sequenced from one sample in a study of blood T cell repertoires in COVID-19. Sequenced by immunoSEQ multiplex PCR; TCRdb stores in-frame clones only, minus some. The repertoire holds approximately 250,000 clones, with around 84% as singletons. Sequences were obtained from peripheral blood. Receptor source: a woman aged 40 to 50 who had recovered from COVID-19.

The chain carries TRBV20-1 and TRBJ1-1; TRBD1 might be the D (5 bases). Trimming cost V 3 bases and J 0 bases, with 20 bases left between them. The CDR3 sequence is 17 residues long. Germline V gene lookup returns CDR1 DFQATT and CDR2 SNEGSKA (reference sequence). CDR3 in amino acids: CSASSVAGRAMNTEAFF. For the CDR3, the DNA is TGCAGTGCTAGTTCGGTGGCAGGGAGGGCCATGAACACTGAAGCTTTCTTT.

In this sample, this clone turned up a few times. V gene TRBV10-1 combines with J gene TRBJ2-7; TRBD1 agrees at 7 bases. J gave up 2 bases and V 4 bases, and 2 bases lay outside the gene matches. This CDR3 has 13 residues. Germline V gives CDR1 WNHNN, CDR2 SYGVQD (reference sequence). The CDR3 nucleotides are TGCGCCAGCAGTGCGGGGACAGCCTACGAGCAGTACTTC. Protein product: CASSAGTAYEQYF.

This chain joins TRBV7-9 and TRBJ2-5, with a possible D match to TRBD2 (6 bases). The V gene's germline CDR1 is SEHNR and CDR2 FQNEAQ (reference sequence). Trimming pared 3 bases from V and 5 bases from J, leaving 22 bases between. The CDR3 has 17 amino acids. The CDR3 region is CASSLPGGTVAWETQYF. The CDR3 DNA reads TGTGCCAGCAGCTTGCCCGGAGGGACCGTAGCTTGGGAGACCCAGTACTTC.

The chain has TRBV23-1 and TRBJ1-5; D is possibly TRBD1 (5 bases). TRBV23-1 is treated as an ORF (open reading frame) with a function not yet certain. The CDR3 spans 17 residues. The germline V and J ends were trimmed by 4 bases and 7 bases, with 23 bases remaining between them. The CDR3 sequence is CASSRQSGRREGQPQHF. The CDR3, as DNA: TGCGCCAGCAGTCGCCAATCCGGCCGCAGGGAGGGGCAGCCCCAGCATTTT.

This rearrangement joins TRBV7-9 to TRBJ2-1, with TRBD1 identical over 8 bases. V was clipped by 5 bases and J by 1 base; unmatched bases: 7. Per the germline V gene, CDR1 is SEHNR and CDR2 is FQNEAQ (reference sequence). CDR3 length: 16 amino acids. The CDR3 spells CASSTSQGASYNEQFF. In DNA, the CDR3 is TGTGCCAGCAGCACATCCCAGGGGGCGTCCTACAATGAGCAGTTCTTC.

The chain joins TRBV28 to TRBJ1-6; 8 nucleotides align to TRBD1. Germline V gene lookup returns CDR1 MDHEN and CDR2 SYDVKM. J lost 7 bases, V lost 6 bases, and 8 bases had no gene match. The CDR3 runs to 15 residues. CDR3 sequence (DNA): TGTGCCAGCAGGCGACAGGGGCGTTCGAATTCACCCCTCCACTTT. Translation: CASRRQGRSNSPLHF.

This clone was found once. The rearrangement uses TRBV9 and TRBJ2-7; the match to TRBD1 covers 7 bases. In germline, CDR1 is SGDLS, CDR2 YYNGEE. J gave up 6 bases and V 0 bases, and 3 bases lay outside the gene matches. CDR3 size: 13 residues. CDR3 residues: CASSVGQGSEQYF. CDR3 bases: TGTGCCAGCAGCGTAGGACAGGGATCCGAGCAGTACTTC.

This rearrangement joins TRBV11-2 to TRBJ2-5; 7 nucleotides align to TRBD1. V lost 4 bases to trimming and J lost 3 bases; unmatched junction nucleotides: 17. The CDR3 extends over 18 amino acids. The germline V gene has CDR1 SGHAT and CDR2 FQNNGV. This CDR3 reads CASSSRGGTGERKETQYF. The CDR3, as DNA: TGTGCCAGCAGCTCGAGAGGAGGAACAGGGGAGCGGAAAGAGACCCAGTACTTC.

This clone was detected only once. CDR3 DNA: TGTGCCAGCAGCCAGGGACCCGGACAGCAAGAGACCCAGTACTTC. It translates to CASSQGPGQQETQYF. This chain joins TRBV3-1 (or the pseudogene TRBV3-2) and TRBJ2-5, with D possibly being TRBD1 (6 bases). The ends were cut back, 3 bases at V and 2 bases at J, with 13 bases in the middle. This CDR3 comprises 15 residues. Germline V gene lookup returns CDR1 LGHDT and CDR2 YNNKEL (reference sequence).

V and J are TRBV3-1 (or the pseudogene TRBV3-2) and TRBJ1-2; TRBD1 matches 9 bases. CDR3 length equals 15 residues. The germline V gene has CDR1 LGHDT and CDR2 YNNKEL (reference sequence). Trimming cost V 3 bases and J 3 bases; bases outside gene matches: 5. This chain's CDR3 is CASSQAGQGDYGYTF. The CDR3 DNA reads TGTGCCAGCAGCCAGGCGGGACAGGGAGACTATGGCTACACCTTC.

The rearrangement uses TRBV25-1 and TRBJ1-6, with D possibly being TRBD1 (5 bases). V lost 4 bases and J lost 4, with 8 bases in between. CDR3 size: 14 residues. Germline V CDR1 and CDR2: MGHDK, SYGVNS. The CDR3 sequence is CASSAGHYNSPLHF. The CDR3 DNA is TGTGCCAGCAGTGCCGGACATTATAATTCACCCCTCCACTTT.

The chain is built from TRBV6-2 or TRBV6-3 and TRBJ2-7, with TRBD2 matching 8 bases. The CDR3 is 15 amino acids. CDR1 is MNHEY and CDR2 is SVGEGT in the germline V gene. V shed 5 bases, J shed 3 bases, and the junction held 9 bases outside the gene matches. The CDR3 loop reads CASSPRRAGGYEQYF. CDR3 sequence (DNA): TGTGCCAGCAGTCCCCGGCGGGCGGGGGGCTACGAGCAGTACTTC.

This chain connects TRBV27 to TRBJ2-2; 11 bases agree with TRBD2. Germline values: CDR1 MNHEY, CDR2 SMNVEV (reference sequence). The CDR3 extends over 16 amino acids. J lost 1 base, V lost 6 bases, and 4 bases had no gene match. The DNA for the CDR3 is TGTGCCAGCAGAATTAGCGGGGGGGAGAACACCGGGGAGCTGTTTTTT. It is translated as CASRISGGENTGELFF.

The V gene is TRBV7-9, the J gene TRBJ2-5; 12 bases are a match to TRBD2. The CDR3 is made up of 18 amino acids. With V trimmed by 1 base and J by 1 base, 7 bases remained unmatched. CDR1 is SEHNR, CDR2 FQNEAQ, per germline (reference sequence). The CDR3: CASSLGASGGVRQETQYF. For the CDR3, the DNA is TGTGCCAGCAGCTTAGGGGCTAGCGGGGGGGTCCGCCAAGAGACCCAGTACTTC.

This rearrangement joins TRBV11-2 to TRBJ2-3, with 12 bases lining up with TRBD2. J lost 7 bases, V lost 5 bases, and 10 bases had no gene match. Per germline, CDR1 SGHAT and CDR2 FQNNGV. This CDR3 is built from 16 residues. The CDR3 bases are TGTGCCAGCAGCCTCACCCTAGCGGGGGGGATTAATACGCAGTATTTT. Translation gives CASSLTLAGGINTQYF.

V gene TRBV15 combines with J gene TRBJ2-3, with D perhaps TRBD2 (6 bases). The CDR3 is 16 amino acids. Trimming took 3 bases from V and 3 from J, leaving 16 bases between them. The germline V gene has CDR1 LNHNV and CDR2 YYDKDF (reference sequence). The CDR3 bases are TGTGCCACCAGCAGGGCCGTTAGCGGCCCGACAGATACGCAGTATTTT. This sequence encodes CATSRAVSGPTDTQYF.

The chain joins TRBV2 to TRBJ1-4; D call uncertain. Trimming shortened V by 4 bases and J by 7 bases, and 13 bases separated the two germline ends. Per the germline V gene, CDR1 is SNHLY and CDR2 is FYNNEI. This CDR3 has 14 amino acids. CDR3 in amino acids: CASSGVLSGEKLFF. The DNA for the CDR3 is TGTGCCAGCAGTGGGGTCCTCAGCGGTGAAAAACTGTTTTTT.

A single count supports this clone. The chain recombines TRBV6-1 with TRBJ1-1; 7 bases line up with TRBD1. CDR3 length: 15 amino acids. V shed 3 bases, J shed 6 bases, and the junction held 10 bases outside the gene matches. Germline lookup yields CDR1 MNHNS and CDR2 SASEGT. CDR3 sequence reads: CASSDETGRFAEAFF. In DNA, the CDR3 is TGTGCCAGCAGTGATGAGACAGGGAGGTTCGCTGAAGCTTTCTTT.

J is TRBJ2-1 and V is TRBV4-2; 11 nucleotides line up with TRBD2. Germline V gene lookup returns CDR1 LGHNA and CDR2 YNFKEQ. Germline trimming cut 4 bases from V and 8 bases from J; bases unmatched to any gene: 7. The CDR3 loop spans 15 amino acids. CDR3 bases: TGTGCCAGCAGCCCCGGGACTAGCGGTACCGATGAGCAGTTCTTC. It translates to CASSPGTSGTDEQFF.